A single T cell receptor beta chain is shown here with its context. This sample is drawn from a study of T cells in Graves' hyperthyroidism and ophthalmopathy. Amplification of TCR beta CDR3 regions used RNA as the template. During a first-round RT-PCR of the TCR CDR3, the HTBI primer set was used. TCRdb analysed the multiplex PCR reads with MiXCR anew, one entry per CDR3 protein. The sample lists 200,000 to 250,000 distinct CDR3 sequences, under 20% occurring once. This CDR3 comprises 16 residues. Germline CDR1 SGHKS, CDR2 YYEKEE (reference sequence). Trimming cost V 6 bases and J 5 bases, with 22 bases left between them.

The specimen sequenced was blood. The TCR was taken from a man between 45 and 60 years old with Graves' hyperthyroidism. J is TRBJ2-3 and V is TRBV5-5; the D gene could be TRBD1 or TRBD2 (6 bases each). As DNA, the CDR3 is TGTGCCAGCACCTTACGGGGGCACGGGGCTGGAGATACGCAGTATTTT. As protein: CASTLRGHGAGDTQYF.